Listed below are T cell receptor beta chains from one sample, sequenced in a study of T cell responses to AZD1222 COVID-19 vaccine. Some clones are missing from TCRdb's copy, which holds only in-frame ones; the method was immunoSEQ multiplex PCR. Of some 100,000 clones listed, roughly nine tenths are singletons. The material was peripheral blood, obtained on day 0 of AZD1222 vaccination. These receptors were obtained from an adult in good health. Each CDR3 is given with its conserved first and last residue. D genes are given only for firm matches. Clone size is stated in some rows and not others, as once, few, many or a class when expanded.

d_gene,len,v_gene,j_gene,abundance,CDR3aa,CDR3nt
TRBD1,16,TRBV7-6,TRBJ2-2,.,CASSRGGTGTTGELFF,TGTGCCAGCAGCCGAGGGGGGACAGGGACCACCGGGGAGCTGTTTTTT
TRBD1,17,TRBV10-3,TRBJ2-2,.,CAITIAPGQTNTGELFF,TGTGCCATCACCATCGCTCCGGGACAGACGAACACCGGGGAGCTGTTTTTT
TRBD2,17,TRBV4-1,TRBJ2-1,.,CASSDRLTSGSYNEQFF,TGCGCCAGCAGCGACAGGCTGACTAGCGGGAGCTACAATGAGCAGTTCTTC
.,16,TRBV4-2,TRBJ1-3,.,CASSQAQGNTGNTIYF,TGTGCCAGCAGCCAAGCGCAGGGAAATACTGGAAACACCATATATTTT
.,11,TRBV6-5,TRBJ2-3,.,CASSQRDTQYF,TGTGCCAGCAGCCAGAGGGATACGCAGTATTTT
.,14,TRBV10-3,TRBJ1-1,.,CAISEILGDTEAFF,TGTGCCATCAGTGAGATTCTCGGGGACACTGAAGCTTTCTTT
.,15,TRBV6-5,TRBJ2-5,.,CASSYSAGMQETQYF,TGTGCCAGCAGTTACAGTGCGGGGATGCAAGAGACCCAGTACTTC
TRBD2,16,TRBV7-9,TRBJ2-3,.,CASSLAGRVSTDTQYF,TGTGCCAGCAGCCTAGCGGGCAGAGTTAGCACAGATACGCAGTATTTT
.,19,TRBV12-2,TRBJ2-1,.,CASRPLVCSGTPWGNEQFF,TGTGCAAGTCGCCCCCTAGTTTGCAGCGGCACTCCATGGGGCAATGAGCAGTTCTTC
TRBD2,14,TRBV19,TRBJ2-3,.,CACKREASTDTQYF,TGTGCCTGTAAGCGGGAGGCTAGCACAGATACGCAGTATTTT
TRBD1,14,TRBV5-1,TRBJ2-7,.,CASSLVLDRAEQYF,TGCGCCAGCAGCTTAGTTCTGGACAGGGCCGAGCAGTACTTC
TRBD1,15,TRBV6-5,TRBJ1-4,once,CASKFRTGGNEKLFF,TGTGCCAGCAAATTTAGAACAGGGGGGAATGAAAAACTGTTTTTT
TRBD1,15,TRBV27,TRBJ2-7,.,CASSLMTGQGYEQYF,TGTGCCAGCAGTTTGATGACTGGACAGGGCTACGAGCAGTACTTC
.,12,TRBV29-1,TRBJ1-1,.,CSAMDESTEAFF,TGCAGCGCCATGGACGAGTCCACTGAAGCTTTCTTT
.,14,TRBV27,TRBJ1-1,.,CASSPGFRGTEAFF,TGTGCCAGCTCTCCGGGGTTTCGGGGCACTGAAGCTTTCTTT
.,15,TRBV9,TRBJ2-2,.,CASSLVGAGTGELFF,TGTGCCAGCAGCCTAGTCGGGGCTGGGACCGGGGAGCTGTTTTTT
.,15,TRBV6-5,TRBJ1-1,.,CASSSRYGRNTEAFF,TGTGCCAGCAGTTCCAGGTACGGACGGAACACTGAAGCTTTCTTT
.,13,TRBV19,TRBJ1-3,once,CASSVVSGNTIYF,TGTGCCAGTAGTGTGGTGTCTGGAAACACCATATATTTT
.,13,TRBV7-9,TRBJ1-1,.,CASSLVTQTEAFF,TGTGCCAGCAGCTTAGTCACGCAGACTGAAGCTTTCTTT
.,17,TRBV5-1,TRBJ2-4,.,CASSLAGGDVLKNIQYF,TGCGCCAGCAGCCTCGCCGGGGGCGACGTTCTCAAAAACATTCAGTACTTC
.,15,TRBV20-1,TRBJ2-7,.,CSASVPGHGLYEQYF,TGCAGTGCTAGTGTACCGGGCCACGGATTATACGAGCAGTACTTC
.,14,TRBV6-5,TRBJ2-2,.,CASKWQGTGGELFF,TGTGCCAGCAAGTGGCAGGGGACCGGTGGGGAGCTGTTTTTT
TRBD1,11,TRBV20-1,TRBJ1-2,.,CSATGGVGYTF,TGCAGTGCAACAGGGGGCGTTGGCTACACCTTC
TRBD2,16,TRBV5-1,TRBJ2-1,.,CASSQTAGTSYNEQFF,TGCGCCAGCAGCCAAACTGCCGGGACTAGCTACAATGAGCAGTTCTTC